The rows below give T cell receptor beta chains drawn from one sample of a study of Tregs in tolerant kidney transplant recipients. Measured with immunoSEQ multiplex PCR; TCRdb has only the in-frame clones, and not every one. This table has under 300,000 clones, around 81% appearing once. The sample was CD4+ T cells from blood. These receptors were taken from a human donor in good health. Each CDR3 is given with its conserved first and last residue. The D gene is left open where the match is weak. Size values are once, few and many counts, or a class for expanded clones, and some rows have none.

j_call d_call clone_size v_call cdr3_aa cdr3_nt
TRBJ2-5 NA NA TRBV5-1 CASSLGPPQETQYF TGCGCCAGCAGCTTGGGCCCCCCCCAAGAGACCCAGTACTTC
TRBJ1-2 TRBD1 NA TRBV6-6 CASSLRTGGYGYTF TGTGCCAGCAGTCTCCGGACAGGGGGCTATGGCTACACCTTC
TRBJ1-2 TRBD1 NA TRBV30 CACYRDRGGYTF TGTGCCTGCTACCGGGACAGGGGAGGCTACACCTTC
TRBJ2-1 NA NA TRBV11-2 CASSRATSSYNEQFF TGTGCCAGCAGTAGGGCCACCAGCTCCTACAATGAGCAGTTCTTC
TRBJ2-2 NA NA TRBV11-2 CASSLDPGHGTGELFF TGTGCCAGCAGCTTAGATCCGGGACACGGCACCGGGGAGCTGTTTTTT
TRBJ1-1 NA NA TRBV7-7 CASSLAVSGTPGWTEAFF TGTGCTAGCAGCTTAGCCGTAAGCGGGACTCCTGGATGGACTGAAGCTTTCTTT
TRBJ1-3 NA NA TRBV9 CASSVEPSGNTIYF TGTGCCAGCAGCGTAGAGCCGTCGGGAAACACCATATATTTT
TRBJ2-1 TRBD2 NA TRBV30 CAWRRLAGGQYNEQFF TGTGCCTGGAGGCGGCTAGCGGGGGGGCAATACAATGAGCAGTTCTTC
TRBJ1-2 NA NA TRBV30 CAWSAEFYGYTF TGTGCCTGGAGTGCAGAATTCTATGGCTACACCTTC
TRBJ2-1 NA NA TRBV21-1 CASLAVRDSSYNEQFF TGTGCCAGTCTGGCTGTAAGGGACTCATCCTACAATGAGCAGTTCTTC
TRBJ1-2 TRBD1 NA TRBV6-5 CASSVPGQGRRGYTF TGTGCCAGCAGTGTACCGGGACAGGGACGACGCGGCTACACCTTC
TRBJ1-1 TRBD1 NA TRBV18 CASTGQANTEAFF TGTGCCAGCACCGGACAGGCGAACACTGAAGCTTTCTTT
TRBJ1-2 NA NA TRBV30 CAREGGDRIMDTF TGTGCCCGGGAGGGGGGAGACAGGATCATGGACACCTTC
TRBJ2-1 NA NA TRBV2 CARGKGGGEQFF TGTGCCAGGGGAAAAGGGGGGGGTGAGCAGTTCTTC
TRBJ2-5 NA NA TRBV5-1 CASSFRAGNQETQYF TGCGCCAGCAGCTTCCGGGCCGGGAACCAAGAGACCCAGTACTTC
TRBJ1-2 NA NA TRBV27 CASAFGTAYGYTF TGTGCCAGCGCATTCGGGACGGCCTATGGCTACACCTTC
TRBJ2-5 NA NA TRBV5-1 CASSLDRETQYF TGCGCCAGCAGCTTGGACAGGGAGACCCAGTACTTC
TRBJ2-7 TRBD2 NA TRBV18 CASSPPISLAGYTSGAYEQYF TGTGCCAGCTCACCACCGATATCCCTCGCGGGGTATACTAGCGGAGCCTACGAGCAGTACTTC
TRBJ2-5 NA NA TRBV5-1 CASSLPSGEKETQYF TGCGCCAGCAGCTTGCCATCTGGGGAGAAAGAGACCCAGTACTTC
TRBJ2-5 NA NA TRBV5-1 CASSSLGTPQETQYF TGCGCCAGCAGCTCCCTAGGGACACCTCAAGAGACCCAGTACTTC
TRBJ1-2 NA NA TRBV18 CASSPLPDSGYTF TGTGCCAGCTCACCACTACCGGACTCGGGCTACACCTTC
TRBJ2-7 NA NA TRBV5-4 CASSPGTKTYEQYF TGTGCCAGCAGCCCCGGGACCAAGACCTACGAGCAGTACTTC
TRBJ1-4 TRBD1 NA TRBV11-1 CASSLRTGASEKLFF TGTGCCAGCAGCTTACGCACAGGGGCGAGCGAAAAACTGTTTTTT
TRBJ1-2 TRBD1 NA TRBV6-6 CASRVSGQGNYGYTF TGTGCCAGCAGAGTTTCGGGACAGGGGAACTATGGCTACACCTTC
TRBJ1-1 NA NA TRBV19 CASSIEGGITEAFF TGTGCCAGTAGTATAGAGGGCGGTATCACTGAAGCTTTCTTT
TRBJ2-1 NA NA TRBV11-3 CASSSGTYNEQFF TGTGCCAGCTCATCGGGGACCTACAATGAGCAGTTCTTC
TRBJ1-6 TRBD1 NA TRBV2 CASSRTGVGNSPLHF TGTGCCAGCAGTCGGACAGGGGTGGGTAATTCACCCCTCCACTTT
TRBJ1-4 TRBD1 NA TRBV6-1 CASRTRTGTNEKLFF TGTGCCAGCAGAACCCGGACAGGAACTAATGAAAAACTGTTTTTT
TRBJ2-7 TRBD1 NA TRBV27 CASSLGTGRTYEQYF TGTGCCAGCAGCCTAGGGACAGGGAGGACCTACGAGCAGTACTTC
TRBJ2-3 NA NA TRBV5-4 CASSLDGGSTDTQYF TGTGCCAGCAGCTTGGACGGTGGTAGCACAGATACGCAGTATTTT
TRBJ2-3 NA NA TRBV5-1 CASSLAQGPDTQYF TGCGCCAGCAGCTTGGCCCAGGGCCCAGATACGCAGTATTTT
TRBJ2-5 NA NA TRBV29-1 CSVPRTEGSQTQYF TGCAGCGTTCCTAGGACTGAGGGGTCGCAGACCCAGTACTTC
TRBJ1-2 NA NA TRBV5-1 CASSLDGRGSYGYTF TGCGCCAGCAGCTTGGACGGCAGGGGTAGCTATGGCTACACCTTC
TRBJ1-2 TRBD1 NA TRBV7-9 CASSLETGGGYGYTF TGTGCCAGCAGCCTCGAGACAGGGGGAGGCTATGGCTACACCTTC
TRBJ2-3 TRBD2 NA TRBV4-1 CASSQRTSGGDTQYF TGCGCCAGCAGTCAACGGACTAGCGGGGGAGATACGCAGTATTTT
TRBJ1-1 NA NA TRBV6-1 CASKKTTMNTEAFF TGTGCCAGCAAGAAGACAACTATGAACACTGAAGCTTTCTTT
TRBJ1-3 NA NA TRBV19 CASSIPPAGSGNTIYF TGTGCCAGTAGTATCCCCCCGGCCGGCTCTGGAAACACCATATATTTT
TRBJ2-7 NA NA TRBV5-1 CASSPRDGPSYEQYF TGCGCCAGCAGCCCCCGGGACGGACCGTCCTACGAGCAGTACTTC
TRBJ1-1 NA NA TRBV19 CASSIEGRRTEAFF TGTGCCAGTAGTATAGAGGGACGAAGAACCGAAGCTTTCTTT
TRBJ1-3 NA few TRBV11-3 CASIAGPGGNTIYF TGTGCCAGCATAGCCGGACCGGGAGGAAACACCATATATTTT
TRBJ2-5 TRBD1 NA TRBV25-1 CASGTAMGETQYF TGTGCCAGCGGGACAGCCATGGGCGAGACCCAGTACTTC
TRBJ1-1 NA NA TRBV5-1 CASSSDTQGTEAFF TGCGCCAGCAGCTCGGACACTCAGGGGACTGAAGCTTTCTTT
TRBJ1-1 TRBD1 NA TRBV6-6 CASSTHQGDGTEAFF TGTGCCAGCAGTACCCATCAGGGGGACGGTACTGAAGCTTTCTTT
TRBJ2-7 TRBD2 once TRBV6-4 CASKPGGTSGSPSNEQYF TGTGCCAGCAAACCGGGAGGGACTAGCGGGAGCCCCTCCAACGAGCAGTACTTC
TRBJ1-1 TRBD1 NA TRBV10-3 CAISESPTGGVSEAFF TGTGCCATCAGTGAGTCGCCTACAGGGGGCGTCTCTGAAGCTTTCTTT
TRBJ1-4 NA NA TRBV10-3 CAISEGQPTNEKLFF TGTGCCATCAGTGAAGGACAGCCAACTAATGAAAAACTGTTTTTT
TRBJ2-7 TRBD2 NA TRBV7-6 CASSPTSAGSYEQYF TGTGCCAGCAGTCCTACTAGCGCAGGGTCCTACGAGCAGTACTTC
TRBJ2-1 TRBD2 NA TRBV7-9 CASSLAAGGPHNEQFF TGTGCCAGCAGCTTAGCGGCGGGAGGGCCACACAATGAGCAGTTCTTC
TRBJ2-5 TRBD1 once TRBV5-1 CASSKARGNQETQYF TGCGCCAGCAGCAAAGCCAGGGGGAACCAAGAGACCCAGTACTTC
TRBJ1-1 NA NA TRBV10-2 CASRENRDTEAFF TGCGCCAGCAGAGAGAACAGAGACACTGAAGCTTTCTTT
TRBJ2-1 NA NA TRBV29-1 CSVEGLSRMSSYNEQFF TGCAGCGTTGAAGGTCTGAGTCGGATGAGCTCCTACAATGAGCAGTTCTTC
TRBJ2-7 NA NA TRBV6-6 CASTTGFSHEQYF TGTGCCAGCACCACCGGGTTCTCCCACGAGCAGTACTTC
TRBJ1-5 NA NA TRBV19 CASSYGTPNQPQHF TGTGCCAGTAGTTACGGGACACCAAATCAGCCCCAGCATTTT